The 25 T cell receptor beta chains given below trace back to one sample, sequenced in a study of cytomegalovirus exposure and HLA in healthy donors. 60 Vbeta and 13 Jbeta primers were used in PCR. Sequenced by immunoSEQ multiplex PCR; TCRdb stores in-frame clones only, minus some. Among tens of thousands of clones, 81% were seen once, and the ten largest hold approximately 1.3%. The sample taken for sequencing was PBMCs. Source of these receptors: a girl aged 2 to 10 in good health and CMV-seropositive.

The chain carries TRBV5-6 and TRBJ2-1; possible D gene TRBD2, 5 bases. The V end was cut by 6 bases, the J end by 2 bases, with 15 bases between. The V gene's germline CDR1 is SGHDT and CDR2 YYEEEE. CDR3 size: 15 residues. CDR3 in amino acids: CASIGLADPYNEQFF. The CDR3, as DNA: TGTGCCAGCATAGGGCTAGCCGATCCCTACAATGAGCAGTTCTTC.

This clone was seen a few times. The V call is TRBV6-1, the J call TRBJ1-5; no definite D call. Germline V gene data show CDR1 as MNHNS and CDR2 as SASEGT. Trimming removed 4 bases from V and 3 bases from J, with 7 bases in between. The CDR3 totals 13 residues. The CDR3 loop is CASSGEINQPQHF. The DNA of the CDR3 is TGTGCCAGCAGTGGCGAGATCAATCAGCCCCAGCATTTT.

The chain employs TRBV19 and TRBJ2-5; the match to TRBD2 covers 14 bases. With 3 bases clipped from V and 5 bases from J, the junction kept 8 bases outside the gene matches. Per the germline V gene, CDR1 is LNHDA and CDR2 is SQIVND (reference sequence). The CDR3 has 17 residues. The CDR3 here is CASSIQGLAGVGETQYF. The DNA for the CDR3 is TGTGCCAGTAGTATCCAGGGACTAGCGGGAGTAGGGGAGACCCAGTACTTC.

The chain is built from TRBV19 and TRBJ2-7; TRBD2 might be the D (6 bases). Germline V gene lookup returns CDR1 LNHDA and CDR2 SQIVND (reference sequence). Between the trimmed V and J ends, which lost 7 bases and 1 base, there was a span of 17 bases. This CDR3 has 15 amino acids. In DNA, the CDR3 is TGTGCCAGTATGCGGGGTGTGGGACTTTCCTACGAGCAGTACTTC. This codes for CASMRGVGLSYEQYF.

This clone was observed a single time. V usage is TRBV29-1 and J usage is TRBJ1-4; 7 bases fit TRBD1. The germline gives CDR1 SQVTM, CDR2 ANQGSEA. The CDR3 totals 13 residues. The V and J ends lost 7 bases and 8 bases, in that order; junction bases with no gene match: 10. In nucleotides, the CDR3 is TGCAGCGCCGGTCAGGGGGTTGGAGAAAAACTGTTTTTT. Its translation is CSAGQGVGEKLFF.

This clone has just a few counts. The rearrangement links TRBV2 to TRBJ2-7, with TRBD2 identical over 9 bases. The CDR3 spans 14 residues. Looked up from germline, CDR1 is SNHLY and CDR2 is FYNNEI. The V gene end was trimmed by 7 bases and the J gene end by 6 bases; junction bases not matched to a gene: 10. CDR3 sequence: CASTSLAGSPEQYF. The DNA of the CDR3 is TGTGCCAGCACCTCCCTAGCGGGGTCCCCCGAGCAGTACTTC.

The V call is TRBV30, the J call TRBJ1-3; D possibly corresponds to TRBD1 (6 bases). Germline values: CDR1 GTSNPN, CDR2 SVGIG (reference sequence). V lost 2 bases to trimming and J lost 2 bases, with 10 bases between them. The CDR3 is 14 amino acids. The CDR3 spells CAWSTGSTGNTIYF. In DNA form, the CDR3 reads TGTGCCTGGAGTACAGGGAGCACTGGAAACACCATATATTTT.

The rearrangement links TRBV6-4 to TRBJ1-1, with TRBD1 as a possible D gene (5 bases). V was trimmed by 6 bases and J by 4 bases, leaving 12 bases between them. The CDR3 spans 13 residues. Germline CDR1 MRHNA, CDR2 SNTAGT. As DNA, the CDR3 is TGTGCCAGCAGGACAGCCTGGGGCACTGAAGCTTTCTTT. Protein product: CASRTAWGTEAFF.

J is TRBJ1-5 and V is TRBV19; perhaps TRBD1 as D (5 bases). The CDR3 has 15 residues. V shed 3 bases and J shed 7 bases, with 16 bases lying between them. Germline values: CDR1 LNHDA, CDR2 SQIVND (reference sequence). The CDR3 region has the DNA TGTGCCAGTAGTATGGCAGGGACCGGGGGGCAGCCCCAGCATTTT. Protein: CASSMAGTGGQPQHF.

The rearrangement uses TRBV7-9 and TRBJ2-1; the D gene is possibly TRBD2 (6 bases). Trimming removed 4 bases from V and 8 bases from J, with 9 bases in between. Germline loops: CDR1 SEHNR, CDR2 FQNEAQ (reference sequence). The CDR3 is made up of 12 amino acids. This chain's CDR3 is CASSSGLYEQFF. The CDR3, as DNA: TGTGCCAGCAGCTCTGGACTATATGAGCAGTTCTTC.

V gene TRBV6-5 combines with J gene TRBJ2-1; 11 nucleotides agree with TRBD2. Germline values: CDR1 MNHEY, CDR2 SVGAGI. The CDR3 runs to 16 residues. V gave up 4 bases and J gave up 0 bases; unmatched junction bases: 2. CDR3 protein: CASSSLAGGSYNEQFF. CDR3 sequence (DNA): TGTGCCAGCAGTTCCCTAGCGGGAGGCTCCTACAATGAGCAGTTCTTC.

This chain connects TRBV10-1 to TRBJ2-7; TRBD2 aligns across 13 bases. The CDR3 runs 19 residues. V dropped 2 bases and J dropped 3; count of bases not matched to a gene: 13. Germline CDR1 WNHNN, CDR2 SYGVQD (reference sequence). The CDR3 bases are TGCGCCAGCAGTGAGCGGGGGGGACTAGCGGGAATCTCCTACTACGAGCAGTACTTC. Its protein is CASSERGGLAGISYYEQYF.

The V gene is TRBV10-1, the J gene TRBJ2-5; a possible D gene is TRBD2 (6 bases). Trimming shortened V by 5 bases and J by 1 base, and 11 bases separated the two germline ends. The germline V gene has CDR1 WNHNN and CDR2 SYGVQD (reference sequence). The CDR3 covers 14 residues. CDR3 sequence (DNA): TGCGCCAGCAGTCTCGGGAGAAGCCAAGAGACCCAGTACTTC. It specifies CASSLGRSQETQYF.

J is TRBJ1-5 and V is TRBV19, with D possibly being TRBD1 (6 bases). CDR3 length: 15 residues. The germline V and J ends were trimmed by 11 bases and 2 bases, with 19 bases remaining between them. Per germline, CDR1 LNHDA and CDR2 SQIVND (reference sequence). The CDR3 coding sequence is TGTGCCGCGCAGGGGCAGGGGAACGGCAATCAGCCCCAGCATTTT. Translating gives CAAQGQGNGNQPQHF.

The chain has TRBV11-2 and TRBJ1-1; perhaps TRBD1 as D (6 bases). Germline CDR1 reads SGHAT; CDR2 reads FQNNGV. The V end lost 5 bases, the J end lost 1 base, and 14 bases lay between the germline ends. The CDR3 extends over 15 amino acids. CDR3 sequence reads: CASSEWVGGNTEAFF. The CDR3, as DNA: TGTGCCAGCAGCGAATGGGTAGGGGGGAACACTGAAGCTTTCTTT.

J is TRBJ1-1 and V is TRBV4-1, with 7 bases aligning to TRBD1. Germline V lookup: CDR1 MGHRA, CDR2 YSYEKL. The CDR3 spans 12 residues. J lost 7 bases, V lost 4 bases, and 3 bases had no gene match. The CDR3 loop is CASSLGQREAFF. The CDR3 DNA follows: TGCGCCAGCAGCCTGGGACAGCGTGAAGCTTTCTTT.

This rearrangement joins TRBV4-2 to TRBJ1-4; 8 bases fit TRBD1. The CDR3 runs to 19 residues. Unmatched junction bases numbered 17, after V lost 0 bases and J lost 8 bases. Germline V gives CDR1 LGHNA, CDR2 YNFKEQ. The CDR3 nucleotides are TGTGCCAGCAGCCAAGACCCCCTGTTGGCAGGGGGCCAGAGGGAAAAACTGTTTTTT. Its translation: CASSQDPLLAGGQREKLFF.

This clone has just a few counts. This chain connects TRBV9 to TRBJ1-3; D perhaps matches TRBD1 (6 bases). Germline V gene lookup returns CDR1 SGDLS and CDR2 YYNGEE. The V end lost 0 bases, the J end lost 2 bases, and 9 bases lay between the germline ends. CDR3 size: 15 residues. The CDR3 reads CASSVAGDAGNTIYF. CDR3 nucleotides: TGTGCCAGCAGCGTAGCAGGGGACGCTGGAAACACCATATATTTT.

The chain joins TRBV5-5 to TRBJ2-5; 11 positions agree with TRBD2. The CDR3 totals 15 residues. In germline, CDR1 is SGHKS, CDR2 YYEKEE (reference sequence). V lost 2 bases to trimming and J lost 2 bases; unmatched junction nucleotides: 2. CDR3 DNA: TGTGCCAGCAGCTTCCGACTAGCGGGACAAGAGACCCAGTACTTC. Amino acid sequence: CASSFRLAGQETQYF. The variable domain in full, with the rest retrieved from reference TRBV5-5 and TRBJ2-5, is DAGVTQSPTHLIKTRGQQVTLRCSPISGHKSVSWYQQVLGQGPQFIFQYYEKEERGRGNFPDRFSARQFPNYSSELNVNALLLGDSALYLCASSFRLAGQETQYFGPGTRLLVL.

The rearrangement uses TRBV6-1 and TRBJ1-3, with TRBD1 as a possible D gene (5 bases). Trimming removed 2 bases at V and 1 base at J, with 6 bases between. The germline V gene encodes CDR1 MNHNS and CDR2 SASEGT. The length of the CDR3 is 14 residues. The CDR3 coding sequence is TGTGCCAGCAGTGAACGACAGTCTGGAAACACCATATATTTT. Translation gives CASSERQSGNTIYF.

The gene calls are TRBV6-1 and TRBJ2-1, with TRBD2 matching over 8 bases. Looked up from germline, CDR1 is MNHNS and CDR2 is SASEGT. V was pared by 4 bases and J by 7 bases, with 9 bases of the junction left unmatched. There are 15 residues in the CDR3. The CDR3 sequence: CASSALAGEPNEQFF. CDR3 nucleotide sequence: TGTGCCAGCAGTGCTCTAGCGGGTGAGCCAAATGAGCAGTTCTTC.

This clone was detected only a few times. The chain combines TRBV29-1 with TRBJ2-1; D may be TRBD2 (5 bases). V was cut by 2 bases and J by 4 bases, with 12 bases left in between. Germline-derived CDR1 and CDR2 are SQVTM and ANQGSEA. This CDR3 is 14 amino acids long. The CDR3 loop reads CSVEPRGKYNEQFF. The CDR3 DNA reads as TGCAGCGTTGAACCCCGGGGAAAATACAATGAGCAGTTCTTC.

The V call is TRBV9, the J call TRBJ2-5; 7 bases align to TRBD2. The CDR3 covers 14 residues. Germline V gene data show CDR1 as SGDLS and CDR2 as YYNGEE. J gave up 5 bases and V 6 bases, and 10 bases lay outside the gene matches. The CDR3 nucleotides read TGTGCCAGCAATGGGGACCCCGGGGGGGAGACCCAGTACTTC. This translates into CASNGDPGGETQYF.

V usage is TRBV28 and J usage is TRBJ1-2, with D unresolved. V lost 6 bases and J 4 bases, leaving 6 bases between the germline ends. This CDR3 region has 11 residues. Germline V CDR1 and CDR2: MDHEN, SYDVKM. The CDR3 is CASSRSYGYTF. DNA for the CDR3: TGTGCCAGCAGCCGGAGCTATGGCTACACCTTC.

This rearrangement joins TRBV2 to TRBJ1-1; 7 bases fit TRBD1. The V segment lost 5 bases and the J segment 11 bases; nucleotides outside the gene matches: 8. The CDR3 consists of 12 residues. Germline CDR1 reads SNHLY; CDR2 reads FYNNEI. CDR3 region: CASSTTGTAAFF. CDR3 bases: TGTGCCAGCAGTACTACCGGGACAGCCGCTTTCTTT. Drawing the rest from reference TRBV2 and TRBJ1-1, the complete variable domain is EPEVTQTPSHQVTQMGQEVILRCVPISNHLYFYWYRQILGQKVEFLVSFYNNEISEKSEIFDDQFSVERPDGSNFTLKIRSTKLEDSAMYFCASSTTGTAAFFGQGTRLTVV.